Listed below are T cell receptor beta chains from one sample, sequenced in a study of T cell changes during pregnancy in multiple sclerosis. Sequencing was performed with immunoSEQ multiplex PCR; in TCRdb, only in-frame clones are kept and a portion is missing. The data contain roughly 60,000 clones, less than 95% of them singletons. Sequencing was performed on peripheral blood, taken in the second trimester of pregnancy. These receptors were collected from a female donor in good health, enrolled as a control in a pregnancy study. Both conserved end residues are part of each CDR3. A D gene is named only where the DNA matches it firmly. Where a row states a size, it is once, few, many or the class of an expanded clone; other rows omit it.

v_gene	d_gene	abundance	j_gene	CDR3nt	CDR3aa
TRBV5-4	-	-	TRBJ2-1	TGTGCCAGCAGCTTGGGACTCACGCCCAATGAGCAGTTCTTC	CASSLGLTPNEQFF
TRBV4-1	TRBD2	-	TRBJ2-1	TGCGCCAGCAGCCAAATTGGGGGGGGTCTTACCTACAATGAGCAGTTCTTC	CASSQIGGGLTYNEQFF
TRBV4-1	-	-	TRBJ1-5	TGCGCCAGCAGCCATAGAACAGGTAATCAGCCCCAGCATTTT	CASSHRTGNQPQHF
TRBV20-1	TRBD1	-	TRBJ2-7	TGCAGTGCTAGAGCCTTGGACAGGGAGCACTTC	CSARALDREHF
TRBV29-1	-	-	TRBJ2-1	TGCAGCGTTGAATTGGGGGAGGCTGAGCAGTTCTTC	CSVELGEAEQFF
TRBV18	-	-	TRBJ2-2	TGTGCCAGCTCACCAGTTCCGGTGGCGGGTACCGCCGGGGAGCTGTTTTTT	CASSPVPVAGTAGELFF
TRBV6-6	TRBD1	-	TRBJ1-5	TGTGCCAGCAGTGGACAGGGACGCAATCAGCCCCAGCATTTT	CASSGQGRNQPQHF
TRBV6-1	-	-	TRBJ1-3	TGTGCCAGCAGTGAAGCGCAAGGGGTCGGAAACACCATATATTTT	CASSEAQGVGNTIYF
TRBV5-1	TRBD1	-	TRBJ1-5	TGCGCCAGCAGCTTGGGGGACAGGGGGCGGCATCAGCCCCAGCATTTT	CASSLGDRGRHQPQHF
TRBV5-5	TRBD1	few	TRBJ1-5	TGTGCCAGCAGCTCTAATACAGGGGGCAATCAGCCCCAGCATTTT	CASSSNTGGNQPQHF
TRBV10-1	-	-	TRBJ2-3	TGCGCCAGCAGTGCAGTGAGGGGCACAGATACGCAGTATTTT	CASSAVRGTDTQYF
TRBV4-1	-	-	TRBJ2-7	TGCGCCAGCAGCCACTCTCCTCCCCCCTACGAGCAGTACTTC	CASSHSPPPYEQYF
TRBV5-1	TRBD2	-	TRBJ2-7	TGCGCCAGCAGCTTGGCTAGCGGGGCCTACGAGCAGTACTTC	CASSLASGAYEQYF
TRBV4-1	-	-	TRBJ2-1	TGCGCCAGCAGCCCCAACTTTGGACAGCTCCACAATGAGCAGTTCTTC	CASSPNFGQLHNEQFF
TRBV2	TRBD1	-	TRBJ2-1	TGTGCCAGCCACCTGACAGGGTCGGATGAGCAGTTCTTC	CASHLTGSDEQFF
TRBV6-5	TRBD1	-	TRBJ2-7	TGTGCCAGCAGAGCGACAGGGATGTCCTACGAGCAGTACTTC	CASRATGMSYEQYF
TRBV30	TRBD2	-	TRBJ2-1	TGTGCCTGGAGTGTACCGACTAGCGGATACAATGAGCAGTTCTTC	CAWSVPTSGYNEQFF
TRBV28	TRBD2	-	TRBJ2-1	TGTGCCAGCAGTTCGCTGGGGGGGTTCAATGAGCAGTTCTTC	CASSSLGGFNEQFF
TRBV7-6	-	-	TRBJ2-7	TGTGCCAGCAGCTCGCTGAACCAGGGTTCGAGGCAGTACTTC	CASSSLNQGSRQYF
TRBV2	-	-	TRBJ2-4	TGTGCCAGCAGTGAAGCGCATCCTAGGACAGTGGGAAACATTCAGTACTTC	CASSEAHPRTVGNIQYF